The following is a TCR beta chain sequence with its context. This clone showed up just once. What this receptor recognizes is not known. No qualities accompany the bases; no much larger clone lies one base away. Reading the germline V gene gives CDR1 SGHRS and CDR2 YFSETQ. V and J lose 1 base and 2 bases, and a span of 7 bases separates them. The CDR3 spans 13 residues, from the cysteine through the phenylalanine. Just the 39-base CDR3 DNA is kept, in frame starting at base 1. Collaborating institutions collected whole blood in K2EDTA tubes following their own protocols. For TCRbeta analysis, collaborator samples were shipped as frozen whole blood, as isolated PBMCs, or as DNA extracted from either sample type. The data stem from a study of blood T cell repertoires in COVID-19 (TCRdb year 2020). General notes on the study: The collaborator samples originated in the United States, Italy and Spain and spanned the acute and convalescent phases of COVID-19. The material from the prospective study consisted of cDNA or gDNA derived from T cells, B-cell-depleted T cells, or PBMCs. Subjects who had been exposed to COVID-19, were actively infected with it, or had recovered from it provided the deeply sampled blood TCRbeta repertoires that made up the dataset. A freely available public database, intended as a resource for researchers studying the immune response to SARS-CoV-2, is where the repertoires were released. The samples were drawn from two sources: the first 160 participants of the ongoing ImmuneRACE study, and 1,200 or so subjects contributed by 6 global collaborators. Sample metadata almost always included a de-identified subject ID, COVID-19 status, age in years and sex. Where available, HLA class I and class II types were obtained from metadata supplied by the sample provider rather than from assay-based typing.

TCRbeta CDR3 regions were amplified from genomic DNA using the immunoSEQ Assay, a bias-controlled multiplex PCR. In the original analysis: Within the assay, amplification of reference gene primers was used to estimate how many nucleated cells each sample contained. Sequence reads were collapsed and filtered to measure the absolute abundance of every unique TCRbeta CDR3 rearrangement. For each sample, productive Simpson clonality was calculated by taking the square root of Simpson's diversity index across productive rearrangements. Not all clones reach the TCRdb copy of this immuneACCESS table, which keeps in-frame sequences only. Checked studies attribute under half of the gap to unresolved V genes and leave the rest unexplained. That table is the source of V, J and clone size, and D and trimming were worked out from the DNA. This sample lists around 220,000 clones; 75% to 90% were detected once. The ten largest account for around 4.7% of the sample.

Here is what the overall study found, with its caveats: Clinical and demographic metadata were provided uncurated, with the amount varying by source and participant.

This receptor was taken from a human donor in a cohort sampled during active COVID-19. The rearrangement combines TRBV5-1 with TRBJ2-7; no D segment can be confidently identified. The specimen was peripheral blood. DNA sequence: TGCGCCAGCAGCTTGACAGAAGCCTACGAGCAGTACTTC. It translates to CASSLTEAYEQYF.